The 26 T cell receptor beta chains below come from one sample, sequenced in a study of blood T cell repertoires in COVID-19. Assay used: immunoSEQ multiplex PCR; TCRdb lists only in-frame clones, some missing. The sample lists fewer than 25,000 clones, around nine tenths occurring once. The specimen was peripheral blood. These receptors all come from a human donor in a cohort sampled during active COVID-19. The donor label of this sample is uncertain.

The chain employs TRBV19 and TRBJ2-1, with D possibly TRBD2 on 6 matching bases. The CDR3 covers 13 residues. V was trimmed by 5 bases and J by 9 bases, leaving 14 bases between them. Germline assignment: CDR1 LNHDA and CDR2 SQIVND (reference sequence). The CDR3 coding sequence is TGTGCCAGTAGTCCCCGTCTGGGAGGTGAGCAGTTCTTC. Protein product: CASSPRLGGEQFF.

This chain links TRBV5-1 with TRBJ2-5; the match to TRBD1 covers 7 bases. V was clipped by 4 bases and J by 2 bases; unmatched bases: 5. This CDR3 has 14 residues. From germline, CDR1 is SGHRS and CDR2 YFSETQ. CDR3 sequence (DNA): TGCGCCAGCAGCCACGGGACAGATCAAGAGACCCAGTACTTC. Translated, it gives CASSHGTDQETQYF. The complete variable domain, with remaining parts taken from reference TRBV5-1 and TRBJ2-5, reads KAGVTQTPRYLIKTRGQQVTLSCSPISGHRSVSWYQQTPGQGLQFLFEYFSETQRNKGNFPGRFSGRQFSNSRSEMNVSTLELGDSALYLCASSHGTDQETQYFGPGTRLLVL.

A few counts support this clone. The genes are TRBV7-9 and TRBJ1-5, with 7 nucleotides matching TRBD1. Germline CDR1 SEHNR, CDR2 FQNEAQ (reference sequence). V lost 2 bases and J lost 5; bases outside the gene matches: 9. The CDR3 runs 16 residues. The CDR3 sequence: CASSLLWQQGDQPQHF. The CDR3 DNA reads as TGTGCCAGCAGCTTACTTTGGCAGCAGGGGGATCAGCCCCAGCATTTT.

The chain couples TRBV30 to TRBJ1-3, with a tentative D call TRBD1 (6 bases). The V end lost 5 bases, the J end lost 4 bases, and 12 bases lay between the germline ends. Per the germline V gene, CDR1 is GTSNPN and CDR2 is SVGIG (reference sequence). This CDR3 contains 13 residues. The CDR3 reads CAWAHRAGNTIYF. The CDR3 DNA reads TGTGCCTGGGCGCACAGGGCGGGAAACACCATATATTTT.

The CDR3 reads CASSTGGGSNQPQHF. CDR3 nucleotide sequence: TGTGCCAGCAGTACTGGGGGGGGTAGCAATCAGCCCCAGCATTTT. The chain carries TRBV6-6 and TRBJ1-5; TRBD1 is a possible D gene (5 bases). The V end was cut by 5 bases, the J end by 0 bases, with 11 bases between. Germline CDR1 is MNHNY and CDR2 is SVGAGI (reference sequence). The CDR3 extends over 15 amino acids.

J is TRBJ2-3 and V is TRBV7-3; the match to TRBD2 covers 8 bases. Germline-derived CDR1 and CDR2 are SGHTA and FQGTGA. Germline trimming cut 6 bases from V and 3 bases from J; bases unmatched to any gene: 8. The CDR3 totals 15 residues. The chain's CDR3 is CASSFSGKGTDTQYF. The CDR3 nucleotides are TGTGCCAGCAGTTTTAGCGGGAAGGGGACAGATACGCAGTATTTT.

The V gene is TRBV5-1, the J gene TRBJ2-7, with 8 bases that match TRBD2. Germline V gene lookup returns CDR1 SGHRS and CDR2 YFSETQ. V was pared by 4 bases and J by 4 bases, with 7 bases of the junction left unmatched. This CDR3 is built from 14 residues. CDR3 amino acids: CASSQTTGGYEQYF. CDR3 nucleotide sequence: TGCGCCAGCAGCCAAACCACGGGAGGGTACGAGCAGTACTTC.

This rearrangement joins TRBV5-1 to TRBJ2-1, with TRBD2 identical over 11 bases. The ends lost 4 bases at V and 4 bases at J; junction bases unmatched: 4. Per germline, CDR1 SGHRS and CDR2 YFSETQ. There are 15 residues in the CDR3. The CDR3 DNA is TGCGCCAGCAGCCCGACTAGCGGGGATTACAATGAGCAGTTCTTC. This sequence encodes CASSPTSGDYNEQFF.

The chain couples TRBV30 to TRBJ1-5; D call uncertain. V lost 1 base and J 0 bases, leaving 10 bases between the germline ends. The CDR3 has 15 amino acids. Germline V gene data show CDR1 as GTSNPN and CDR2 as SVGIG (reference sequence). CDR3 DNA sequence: TGTGCCTGGAGTGCTTGGAGTAATAGCAATCAGCCCCAGCATTTT. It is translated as CAWSAWSNSNQPQHF.

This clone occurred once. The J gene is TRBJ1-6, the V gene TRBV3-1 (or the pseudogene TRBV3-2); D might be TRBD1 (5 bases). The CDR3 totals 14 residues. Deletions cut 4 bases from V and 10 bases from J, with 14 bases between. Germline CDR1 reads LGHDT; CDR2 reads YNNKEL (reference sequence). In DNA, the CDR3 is TGTGCCAGCAGCCCCTTACTGGACATGTCACCCCTCCACTTT. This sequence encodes CASSPLLDMSPLHF.

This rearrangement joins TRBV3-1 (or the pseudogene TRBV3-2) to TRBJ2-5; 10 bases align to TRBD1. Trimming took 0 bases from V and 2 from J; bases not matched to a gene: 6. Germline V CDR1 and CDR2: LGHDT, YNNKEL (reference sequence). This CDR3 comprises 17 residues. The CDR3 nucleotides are TGTGCCAGCAGCCAAGATCAATGGACAGGGGGACAAGAGACCCAGTACTTC. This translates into CASSQDQWTGGQETQYF.

CDR3 sequence (DNA): TGTGCCAGTAGGGAGGAGGGGCATGGCTACACCTTC. Its translation: CASREEGHGYTF. The V gene is TRBV19, the J gene TRBJ1-2, with a tentative D call TRBD1 (5 bases). V lost 6 bases to trimming and J lost 6 bases, with 11 bases between them. In germline, CDR1 is LNHDA, CDR2 SQIVND (reference sequence). This CDR3 has 12 residues.

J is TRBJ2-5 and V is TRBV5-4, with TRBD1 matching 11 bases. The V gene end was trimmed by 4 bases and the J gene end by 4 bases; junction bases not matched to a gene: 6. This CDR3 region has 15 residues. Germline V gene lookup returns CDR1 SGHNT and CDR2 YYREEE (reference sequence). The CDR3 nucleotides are TGTGCCAGCAGCCCGGGACAGGGGGGGCGAGAGACCCAGTACTTC. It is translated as CASSPGQGGRETQYF. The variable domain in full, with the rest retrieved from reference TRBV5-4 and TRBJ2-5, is ETGVTQSPTHLIKTRGQQVTLRCSSQSGHNTVSWYQQALGQGPQFIFQYYREEENGRGNFPPRFSGLQFPNYSSELNVNALELDDSALYLCASSPGQGGRETQYFGPGTRLLVL.

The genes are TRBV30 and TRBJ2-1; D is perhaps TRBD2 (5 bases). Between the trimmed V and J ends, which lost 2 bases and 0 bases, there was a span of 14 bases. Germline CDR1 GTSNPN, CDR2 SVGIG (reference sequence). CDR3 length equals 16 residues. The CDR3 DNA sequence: TGTGCCTGGAGTTATGACTATATCCGCTCCTACAATGAGCAGTTCTTC. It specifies CAWSYDYIRSYNEQFF. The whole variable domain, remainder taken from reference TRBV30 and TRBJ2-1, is SQTIHQWPATLVQPVGSPLSLECTVEGTSNPNLYWYRQAAGRGLQLLFYSVGIGQISSEVPQNLSASRPQDRQFILSSKKLLLSDSGFYLCAWSYDYIRSYNEQFFGPGTRLTVL.

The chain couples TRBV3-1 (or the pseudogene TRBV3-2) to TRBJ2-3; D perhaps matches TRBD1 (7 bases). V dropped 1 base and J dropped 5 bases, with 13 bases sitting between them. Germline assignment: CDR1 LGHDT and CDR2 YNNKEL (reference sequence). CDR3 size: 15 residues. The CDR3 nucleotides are TGTGCCAGCAGCCAAGGTGGGCAGGGGGGAGATACGCAGTATTTT. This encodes CASSQGGQGGDTQYF.

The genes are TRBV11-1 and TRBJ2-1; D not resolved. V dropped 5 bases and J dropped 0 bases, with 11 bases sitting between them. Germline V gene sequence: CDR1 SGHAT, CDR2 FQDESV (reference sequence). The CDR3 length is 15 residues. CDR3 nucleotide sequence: TGTGCCAGCAGCCCCGGTAAGAGCTCCTACAATGAGCAGTTCTTC. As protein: CASSPGKSSYNEQFF.

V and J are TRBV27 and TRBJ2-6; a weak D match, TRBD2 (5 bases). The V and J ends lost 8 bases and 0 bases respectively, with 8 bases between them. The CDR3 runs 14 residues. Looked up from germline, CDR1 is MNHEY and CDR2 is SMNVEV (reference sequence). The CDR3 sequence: CASGEYSGANVLTF. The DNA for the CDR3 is TGTGCCAGCGGGGAGTACTCTGGGGCCAACGTCCTGACTTTC.

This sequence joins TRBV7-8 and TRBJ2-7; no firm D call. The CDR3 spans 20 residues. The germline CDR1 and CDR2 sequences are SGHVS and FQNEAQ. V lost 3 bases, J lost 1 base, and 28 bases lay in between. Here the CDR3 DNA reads TGTGCCAGCAGCTTTCGCGCGCCCCCGGGTCGCACATCACCTTCCTACGAGCAGTACTTC. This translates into CASSFRAPPGRTSPSYEQYF.

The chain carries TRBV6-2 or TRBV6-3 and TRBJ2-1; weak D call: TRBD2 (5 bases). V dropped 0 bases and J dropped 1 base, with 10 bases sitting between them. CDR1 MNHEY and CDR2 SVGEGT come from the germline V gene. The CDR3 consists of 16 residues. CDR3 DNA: TGTGCCAGCAGTTACTCCCGGGAACCTTCCTACAATGAGCAGTTCTTC. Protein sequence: CASSYSREPSYNEQFF.

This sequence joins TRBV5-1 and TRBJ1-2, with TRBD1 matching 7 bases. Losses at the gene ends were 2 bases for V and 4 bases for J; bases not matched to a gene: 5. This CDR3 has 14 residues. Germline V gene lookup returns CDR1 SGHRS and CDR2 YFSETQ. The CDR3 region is CASSFGDSLYGYTF. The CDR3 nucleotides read TGCGCCAGCAGCTTTGGGGACAGCCTCTATGGCTACACCTTC.

The CDR3 protein is CASSLVAGDETQYF. Written as DNA, the CDR3 is TGCGCCAGCAGCTTGGTAGCGGGAGACGAGACCCAGTACTTC. V and J are TRBV5-1 and TRBJ2-5, with TRBD2 matching over 9 bases. CDR3 size: 14 residues. The junction had 2 bases not matched to a gene; V was cut back by 0 bases and J by 5 bases. Germline values: CDR1 SGHRS, CDR2 YFSETQ.

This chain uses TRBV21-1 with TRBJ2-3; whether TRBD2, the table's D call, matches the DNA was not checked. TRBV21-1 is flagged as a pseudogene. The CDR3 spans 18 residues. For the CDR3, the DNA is TGTGCCAGCAGCAAAGCGAGTAGGCTAGCGGAGACCACAGATACGCAGTATTTT. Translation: CASSKASRLAETTDTQYF.

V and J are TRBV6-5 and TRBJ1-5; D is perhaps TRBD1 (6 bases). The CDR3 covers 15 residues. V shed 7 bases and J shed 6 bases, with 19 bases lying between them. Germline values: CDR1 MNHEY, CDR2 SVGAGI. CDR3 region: CASIWAQGNGQPQHF. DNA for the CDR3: TGTGCCAGCATTTGGGCACAGGGTAACGGTCAGCCCCAGCATTTT.

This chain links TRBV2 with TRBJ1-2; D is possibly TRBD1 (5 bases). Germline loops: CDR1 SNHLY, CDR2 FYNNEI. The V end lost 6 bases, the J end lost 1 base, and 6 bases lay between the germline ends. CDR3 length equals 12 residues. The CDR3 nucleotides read TGTGCCAGCAGGGACAATAACTATGGCTACACCTTC. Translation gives CASRDNNYGYTF.

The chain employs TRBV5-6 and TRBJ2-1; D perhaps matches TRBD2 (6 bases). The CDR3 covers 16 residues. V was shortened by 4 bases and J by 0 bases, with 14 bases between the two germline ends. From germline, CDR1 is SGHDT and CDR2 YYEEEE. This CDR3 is CASSPGLGSSYNEQFF. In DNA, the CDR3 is TGTGCCAGCAGCCCAGGCCTCGGGAGCTCCTACAATGAGCAGTTCTTC.

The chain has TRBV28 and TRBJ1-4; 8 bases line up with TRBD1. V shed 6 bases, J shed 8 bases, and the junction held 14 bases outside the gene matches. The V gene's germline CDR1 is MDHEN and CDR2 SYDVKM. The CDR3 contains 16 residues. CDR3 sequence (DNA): TGTGCCAGCAGCTATGGGACAGGCTCTGTGAGGGAAAAACTGTTTTTT. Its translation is CASSYGTGSVREKLFF.